Listed below are T cell receptor beta chains from one sample, sequenced in a study of T cells in Graves' hyperthyroidism and ophthalmopathy. TCRdb passed the multiplex PCR reads through MiXCR, listing each CDR3 protein once. The table has roughly 400,000 distinct CDR3 sequences, over 13% seen once; the top ten hold 28%. The sample consisted of blood. All receptors come from a man aged 50 to 60 with Graves' ophthalmopathy. The CDR3 runs from the conserved cysteine through the conserved F or W. Each record gives: D gene, clone size, V gene, J gene, CDR3 DNA, CDR3 protein. The D gene is left open where the match is weak. The size field is filled for only some rows; it gives once, few, many or a size class.

NA	few	TRBV19	TRBJ2-5	TGTGCCAGTAGTTCCTTGGCAGCCGAGTACCAAGAGACCCAGTACTTC	CASSSLAAEYQETQYF
TRBD2	many	TRBV9	TRBJ2-1	TGTGCCAGCAGCGACCCTTCTAGCGGGAGGGCCGATTACAATGAGCAGTTCTTC	CASSDPSSGRADYNEQFF
TRBD2	many	TRBV11-3	TRBJ2-1	TGTGCCAGCAGCGGAGGGTCGGCGGGAGGTGAGCAGTTCTTC	CASSGGSAGGEQFF
NA	many	TRBV20-1	TRBJ2-7	TGCAGTGCTAGTACGCGGGATCCCTACGAGCAGTACTTC	CSASTRDPYEQYF
NA	NA	TRBV20-1	TRBJ2-2	TGCAGTGCCGGACGGGGGCAAGTCGGGGAGCTGTTTTTT	CSAGRGQVGELFF
NA	NA	TRBV29-1	TRBJ1-2	TGCAGCGTTAGAGACCGAGGAAGGGGCCACGTTGATGGCTACACCTTC	CSVRDRGRGHVDGYTF
NA	few	TRBV4-2	TRBJ2-3	TGTGCCAGCAGCCAAGAAGGGGGAGGTTCCACAGATACGCAGTATTTT	CASSQEGGGSTDTQYF
NA	NA	TRBV15	TRBJ2-1	TGTGCCACCAGCAGACCCCCATCTTGGGGTGAGCAGTTCTTC	CATSRPPSWGEQFF
NA	many	TRBV29-1	TRBJ2-3	TGCAGCGTTTCTGGCAGGAGCACAGATACGCAGTATTTT	CSVSGRSTDTQYF
NA	NA	TRBV29-1	TRBJ1-1	TGCAGCGGGAAACAGGGTGGTCGCACTGAAGCTTTCTTT	CSGKQGGRTEAFF
TRBD1	NA	TRBV12-3/TRBV12-4	TRBJ2-7	TGTGCCAGCAGCAAGGGACAGCTTCAAGGGCAGTACTTC	CASSKGQLQGQYF